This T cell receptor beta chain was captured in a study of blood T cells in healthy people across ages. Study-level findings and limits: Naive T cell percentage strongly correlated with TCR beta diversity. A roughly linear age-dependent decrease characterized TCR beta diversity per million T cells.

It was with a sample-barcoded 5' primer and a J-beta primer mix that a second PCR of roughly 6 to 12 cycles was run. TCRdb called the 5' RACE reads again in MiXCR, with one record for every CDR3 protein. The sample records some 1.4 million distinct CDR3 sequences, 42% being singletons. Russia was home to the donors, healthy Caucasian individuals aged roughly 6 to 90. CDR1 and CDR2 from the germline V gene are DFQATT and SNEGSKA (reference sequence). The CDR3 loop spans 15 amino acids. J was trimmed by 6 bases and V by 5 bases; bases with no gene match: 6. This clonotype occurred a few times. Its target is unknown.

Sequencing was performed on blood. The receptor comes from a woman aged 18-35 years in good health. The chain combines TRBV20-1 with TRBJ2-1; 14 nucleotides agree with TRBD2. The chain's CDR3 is CSAPRLAGGPNEQFF. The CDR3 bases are TGCAGTGCTCCGCGACTAGCGGGAGGGCCCAATGAGCAGTTCTTC.